Below, one T cell receptor (beta chain) is given with its context. Its antigen is as yet unknown. The CDR3 consists of 15 residues. Germline V CDR1 and CDR2: MDHEN, SYDVKM. Between the trimmed V and J ends, which lost 3 bases and 9 bases, there was a span of 20 bases. The sample belongs to a study of T cell repertoires in cytomegalovirus infection. Study-wide results and caveats: Dominating the ex vivo response were HLA-C-restricted CMV-specific TCR beta clonotypes.

Using its own MiXCR run on the reads, TCRdb lists one record per CDR3 protein. The table includes approximately 700,000 distinct CDR3 sequences, 35% detected once. Sequences were obtained from PBMCs. The sequence came from a human donor in good health (CMV status not recorded). Some clones in this sample may be carry-over from other donors' samples. This sequence joins TRBV28 and TRBJ2-5, with a weak D call TRBD1 (6 bases). CDR3 coding DNA: TGTGCCAGCAGTTTCTTTGGTTCCGGACAGTATCCCCAGTACTTC. It is translated as CASSFFGSGQYPQYF. The entire variable domain, with the rest obtained from reference TRBV28 and TRBJ2-5, is as follows: DVKVTQSSRYLVKRTGEKVFLECVQDMDHENMFWYRQDPGLGLRLIYFSYDVKMKEKGDIPEGYSVSREKKERFSLILESASTNQTSMYLCASSFFGSGQYPQYFGPGTRLLVL.